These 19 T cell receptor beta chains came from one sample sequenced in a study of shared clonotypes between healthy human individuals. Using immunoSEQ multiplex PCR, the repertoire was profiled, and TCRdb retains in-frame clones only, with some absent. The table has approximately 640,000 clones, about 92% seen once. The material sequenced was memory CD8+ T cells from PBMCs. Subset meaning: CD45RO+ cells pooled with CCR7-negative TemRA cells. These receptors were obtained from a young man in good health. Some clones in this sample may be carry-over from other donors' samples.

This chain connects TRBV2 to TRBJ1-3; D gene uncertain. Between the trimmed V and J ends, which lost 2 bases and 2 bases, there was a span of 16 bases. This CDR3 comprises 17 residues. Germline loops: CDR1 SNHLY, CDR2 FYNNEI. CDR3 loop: CASSEIPDLETGNTIYF. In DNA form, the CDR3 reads TGTGCCAGCAGTGAAATCCCGGACCTCGAGACTGGAAACACCATATATTTT. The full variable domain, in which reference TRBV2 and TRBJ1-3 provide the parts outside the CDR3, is EPEVTQTPSHQVTQMGQEVILRCVPISNHLYFYWYRQILGQKVEFLVSFYNNEISEKSEIFDDQFSVERPDGSNFTLKIRSTKLEDSAMYFCASSEIPDLETGNTIYFGEGSWLTVV.

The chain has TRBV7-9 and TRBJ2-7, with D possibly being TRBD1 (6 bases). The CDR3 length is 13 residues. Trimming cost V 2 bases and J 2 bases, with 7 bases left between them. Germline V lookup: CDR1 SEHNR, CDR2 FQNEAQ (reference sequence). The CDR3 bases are TGTGCCAGCAGCTTACAGGGGCCCTACGAGCAGTACTTC. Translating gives CASSLQGPYEQYF.

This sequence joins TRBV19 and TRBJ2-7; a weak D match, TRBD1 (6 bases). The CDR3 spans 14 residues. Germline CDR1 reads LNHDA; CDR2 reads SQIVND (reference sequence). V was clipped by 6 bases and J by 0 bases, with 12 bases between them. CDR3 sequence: CASRRTASSYEQYF. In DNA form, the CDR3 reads TGTGCCAGTAGAAGGACAGCTAGCTCCTACGAGCAGTACTTC.

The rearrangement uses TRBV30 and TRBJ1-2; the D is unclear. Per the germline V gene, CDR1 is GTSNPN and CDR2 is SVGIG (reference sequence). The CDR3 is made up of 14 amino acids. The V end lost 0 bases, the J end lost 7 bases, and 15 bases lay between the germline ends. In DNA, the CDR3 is TGTGCCTGGAGTGTCGGGCTAGCGAAGCCTGGCTACACCTTC. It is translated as CAWSVGLAKPGYTF. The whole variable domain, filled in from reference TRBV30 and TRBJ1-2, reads SQTIHQWPATLVQPVGSPLSLECTVEGTSNPNLYWYRQAAGRGLQLLFYSVGIGQISSEVPQNLSASRPQDRQFILSSKKLLLSDSGFYLCAWSVGLAKPGYTFGSGTRLTVV.

The CDR3 nucleotides are TGTGCCAGCACACCCCCCCTAACCAATGAGCAGTTCTTC. It codes for CASTPPLTNEQFF. The chain employs TRBV7-9 and TRBJ2-1, with D hard to call. Germline lookup yields CDR1 SEHNR and CDR2 FQNEAQ (reference sequence). This CDR3 is built from 13 residues. Trimming cost V 7 bases and J 6 bases, with 13 bases left between them.

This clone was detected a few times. The CDR3 coding sequence is TGTGCCAGCAGCAGAGCCGGGACTAGCGGTAACAATGAGCAGTTCTTC. It codes for CASSRAGTSGNNEQFF. The rearrangement links TRBV7-8 to TRBJ2-1, with TRBD2 matching 11 bases. Looked up from germline, CDR1 is SGHVS and CDR2 is FQNEAQ. J gave up 5 bases and V 5 bases, and 8 bases lay outside the gene matches. The CDR3 is made up of 16 amino acids.

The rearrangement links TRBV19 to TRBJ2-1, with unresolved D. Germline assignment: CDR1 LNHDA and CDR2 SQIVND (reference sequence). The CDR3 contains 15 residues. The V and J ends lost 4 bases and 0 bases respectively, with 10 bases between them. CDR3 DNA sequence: TGTGCCAGTAGTACGAGATGGAGCTCCTACAATGAGCAGTTCTTC. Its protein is CASSTRWSSYNEQFF.

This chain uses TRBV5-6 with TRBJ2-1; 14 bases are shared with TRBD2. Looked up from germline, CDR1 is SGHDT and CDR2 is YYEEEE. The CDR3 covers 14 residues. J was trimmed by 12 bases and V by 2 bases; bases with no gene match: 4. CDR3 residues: CASSFGTSGSVQFF. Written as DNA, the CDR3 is TGTGCCAGCAGCTTTGGGACTAGCGGGAGCGTGCAGTTCTTC.

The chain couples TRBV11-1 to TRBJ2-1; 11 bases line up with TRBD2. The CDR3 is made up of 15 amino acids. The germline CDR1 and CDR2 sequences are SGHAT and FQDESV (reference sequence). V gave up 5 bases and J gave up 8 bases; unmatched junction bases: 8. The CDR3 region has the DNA TGTGCCAGCAGCATAGGGCTAGCGGGAGGCTATGAGCAGTTCTTC. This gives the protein CASSIGLAGGYEQFF. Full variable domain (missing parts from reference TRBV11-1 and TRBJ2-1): EAEVAQSPRYKITEKSQAVAFWCDPISGHATLYWYRQILGQGPELLVQFQDESVVDDSQLPKDRFSAERLKGVDSTLKIQPAELGDSAMYLCASSIGLAGGYEQFFGPGTRLTVL.

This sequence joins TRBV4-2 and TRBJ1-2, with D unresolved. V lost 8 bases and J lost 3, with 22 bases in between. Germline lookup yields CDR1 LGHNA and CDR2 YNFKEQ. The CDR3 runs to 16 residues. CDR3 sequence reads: CASGLNKGPRDYGYTF. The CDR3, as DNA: TGTGCCAGCGGACTGAATAAAGGGCCGCGGGACTATGGCTACACCTTC.

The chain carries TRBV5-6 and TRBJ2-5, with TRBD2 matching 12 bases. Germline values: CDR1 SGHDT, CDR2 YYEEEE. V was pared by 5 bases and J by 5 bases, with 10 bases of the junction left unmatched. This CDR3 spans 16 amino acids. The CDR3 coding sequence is TGTGCCAGCAGTTACCCTAGCGGGAGGGCCGGGGAGACCCAGTACTTC. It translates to CASSYPSGRAGETQYF. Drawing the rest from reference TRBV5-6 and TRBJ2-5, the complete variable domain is DAGVTQSPTHLIKTRGQQVTLRCSPKSGHDTVSWYQQALGQGPQFIFQYYEEEERQRGNFPDRFSGHQFPNYSSELNVNALLLGDSALYLCASSYPSGRAGETQYFGPGTRLLVL.

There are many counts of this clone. The CDR3 is CATSTSMVGTQYF. The CDR3 DNA follows: TGTGCCACCAGCACCTCTATGGTCGGTACGCAGTATTTT. V gene TRBV15 combines with J gene TRBJ2-3, with D unclear. CDR3 length: 13 residues. Germline loops: CDR1 LNHNV, CDR2 YYDKDF (reference sequence). With 4 bases removed from V and 8 bases from J, the gap between germline ends came to 13 bases.

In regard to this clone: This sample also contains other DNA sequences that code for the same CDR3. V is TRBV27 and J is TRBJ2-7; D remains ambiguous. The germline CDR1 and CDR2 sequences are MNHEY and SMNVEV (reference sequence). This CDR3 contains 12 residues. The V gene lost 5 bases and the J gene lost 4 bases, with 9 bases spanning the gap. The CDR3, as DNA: TGTGCCAGCAGTCCCTCCGGGTACGAGCAGTACTTC. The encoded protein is CASSPSGYEQYF.

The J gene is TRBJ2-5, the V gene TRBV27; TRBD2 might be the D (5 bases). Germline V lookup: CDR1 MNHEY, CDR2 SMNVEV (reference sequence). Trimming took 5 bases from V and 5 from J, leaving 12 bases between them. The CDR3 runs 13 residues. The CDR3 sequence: CASSLQWRETQYF. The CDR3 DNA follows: TGTGCCAGCAGTCTCCAGTGGAGGGAGACCCAGTACTTC.

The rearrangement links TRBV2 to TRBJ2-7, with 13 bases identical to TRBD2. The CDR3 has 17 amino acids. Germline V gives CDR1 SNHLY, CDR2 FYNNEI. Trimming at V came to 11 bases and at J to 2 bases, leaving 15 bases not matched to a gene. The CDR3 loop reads CAGGTSGILSDAYEQYF. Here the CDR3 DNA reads TGTGCCGGGGGGACTAGCGGGATCCTCTCTGATGCCTACGAGCAGTACTTC.

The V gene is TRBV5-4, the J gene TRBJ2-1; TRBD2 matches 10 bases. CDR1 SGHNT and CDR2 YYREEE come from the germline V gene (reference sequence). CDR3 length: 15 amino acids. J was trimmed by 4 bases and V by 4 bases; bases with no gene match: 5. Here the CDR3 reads CASSPGLAVYNEQFF. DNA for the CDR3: TGTGCCAGCAGCCCTGGACTAGCGGTGTACAATGAGCAGTTCTTC.

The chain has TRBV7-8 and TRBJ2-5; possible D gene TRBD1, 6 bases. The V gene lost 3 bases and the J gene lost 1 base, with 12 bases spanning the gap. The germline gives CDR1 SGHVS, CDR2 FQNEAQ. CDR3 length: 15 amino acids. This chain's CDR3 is CASSLIGTSQETQYF. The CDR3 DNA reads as TGTGCCAGCAGCTTGATTGGGACAAGCCAAGAGACCCAGTACTTC. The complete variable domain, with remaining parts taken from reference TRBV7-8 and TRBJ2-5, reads GAGVSQSPRYKVAKRGQDVALRCDPISGHVSLFWYQQALGQGPEFLTYFQNEAQLDKSGLPSDRFFAERPEGSVSTLKIQRTQQEDSAVYLCASSLIGTSQETQYFGPGTRLLVL.

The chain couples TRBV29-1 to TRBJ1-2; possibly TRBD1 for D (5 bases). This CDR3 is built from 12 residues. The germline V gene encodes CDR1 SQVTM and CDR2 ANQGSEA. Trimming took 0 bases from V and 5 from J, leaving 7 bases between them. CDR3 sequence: CSVEDRAYGYTF. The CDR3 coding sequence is TGCAGCGTTGAAGACAGGGCTTATGGCTACACCTTC.

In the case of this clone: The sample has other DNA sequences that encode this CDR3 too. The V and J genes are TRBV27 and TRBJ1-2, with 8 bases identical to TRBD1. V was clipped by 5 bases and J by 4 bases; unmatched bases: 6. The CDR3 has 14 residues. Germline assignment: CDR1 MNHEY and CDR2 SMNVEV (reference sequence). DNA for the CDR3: TGTGCCAGCAGTCCCGGACAGGGAATCTATGGCTACACCTTC. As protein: CASSPGQGIYGYTF.